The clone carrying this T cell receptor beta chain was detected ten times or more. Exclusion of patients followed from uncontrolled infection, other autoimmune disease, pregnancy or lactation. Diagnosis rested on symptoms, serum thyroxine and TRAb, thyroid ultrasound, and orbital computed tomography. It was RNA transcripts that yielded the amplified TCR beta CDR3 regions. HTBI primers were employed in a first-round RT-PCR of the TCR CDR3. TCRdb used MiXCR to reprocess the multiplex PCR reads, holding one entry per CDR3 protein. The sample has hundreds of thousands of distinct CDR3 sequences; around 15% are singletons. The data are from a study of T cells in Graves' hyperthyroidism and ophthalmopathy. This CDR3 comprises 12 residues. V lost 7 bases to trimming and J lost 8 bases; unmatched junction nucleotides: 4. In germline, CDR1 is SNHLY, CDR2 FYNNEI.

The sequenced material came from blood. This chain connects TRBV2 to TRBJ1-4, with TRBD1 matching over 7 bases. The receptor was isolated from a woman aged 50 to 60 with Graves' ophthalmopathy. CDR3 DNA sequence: TGTGCCAGCAATACAGGGGCCGAAAAACTGTTTTTT. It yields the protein CASNTGAEKLFF.